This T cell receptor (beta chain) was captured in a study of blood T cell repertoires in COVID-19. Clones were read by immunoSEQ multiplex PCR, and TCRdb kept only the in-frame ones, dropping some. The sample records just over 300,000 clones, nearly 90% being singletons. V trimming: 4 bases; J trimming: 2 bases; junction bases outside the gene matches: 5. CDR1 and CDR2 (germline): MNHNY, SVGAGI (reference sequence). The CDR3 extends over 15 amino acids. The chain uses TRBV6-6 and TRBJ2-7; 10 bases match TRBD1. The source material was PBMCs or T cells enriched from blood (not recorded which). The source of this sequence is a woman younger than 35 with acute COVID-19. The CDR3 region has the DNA TGTGCCAGCAGTTCCTCGACAGGGGGCACCTACGAGCAGTACTTC. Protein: CASSSSTGGTYEQYF.